Here is one T cell receptor beta chain with its context. What it binds is not known. Germline lookup yields CDR1 LNHDA and CDR2 SQIVND (reference sequence). This CDR3 is 16 amino acids long. Germline trimming cut 5 bases from V and 5 bases from J; bases unmatched to any gene: 5. This specimen comes from a study of identifying expanded T cells in peripheral blood. Study conclusions and caveats: Approximately two-week clone count variance significantly increased as total template count grew.

Assay used: immunoSEQ multiplex PCR; TCRdb lists only in-frame clones, some missing. The sample carries about 82,000 clones, roughly 89% recorded once. Collection occurred without any documented infections or immune events in donors. The rearrangement uses TRBV19 and TRBJ2-6, with TRBD1 matching 11 bases. The source material was blood. The clonotype was recovered from a person between 18 and 75 years old in good health. As DNA, the CDR3 is TGTGCCAGTAGTGGACAGGGGGCTGGGCGGGCCAACGTCCTGACTTTC. Protein: CASSGQGAGRANVLTF.